The next 24 T cell receptor beta chains were all read from a single sample in a study of blood T cell repertoires in COVID-19. Produced via immunoSEQ multiplex PCR; TCRdb's table is partial and in-frame only. Here the sample spans approximately 230,000 clones, 70% to 90% being singletons. The sequencing input was peripheral blood. All receptors come from a man between 18 and 35 years old with active or convalescent COVID-19.

The chain links TRBV7-8 to TRBJ1-5; no definite D call. CDR3 length: 14 residues. Trimming left V 3 bases short and J 1 base short, with 7 bases between. CDR1 is SGHVS, CDR2 FQNEAQ, per germline. CDR3 sequence: CASSFVQSNQPQHF. The CDR3 bases are TGTGCCAGCAGCTTTGTACAGAGCAATCAGCCCCAGCATTTT.

The V call is TRBV6-2 or TRBV6-3, the J call TRBJ2-1, with TRBD2 matching 9 bases. Germline V gene lookup returns CDR1 MNHEY and CDR2 SVGEGT. V trimming: 2 bases; J trimming: 10 bases; junction bases outside the gene matches: 3. This CDR3 region has 13 residues. CDR3 sequence: CASSYIGLAEQFF. CDR3 DNA sequence: TGTGCCAGCAGTTACATCGGACTAGCGGAGCAGTTCTTC.

The chain recombines TRBV6-6 with TRBJ1-2; D gene uncertain. CDR1 is MNHNY, CDR2 SVGAGI, per germline (reference sequence). The CDR3 has 13 amino acids. Trimming took 2 bases from V and 1 from J, leaving 5 bases between them. The CDR3 sequence is CASSYDINYGYTF. The CDR3 coding sequence is TGTGCCAGCAGTTACGACATTAACTATGGCTACACCTTC.

The chain recombines TRBV5-8 with TRBJ2-7; possibly TRBD1 for D (6 bases). Germline V gene lookup returns CDR1 SGHTS and CDR2 YDEGEE. Trimming left V 4 bases short and J 5 bases short, with 25 bases between. There are 17 residues in the CDR3. The CDR3 bases are TGTGCCAGCAGCCCTGTACCCCTGGCAGGGGAAGGCCACGAGCAGTACTTC. Its translation: CASSPVPLAGEGHEQYF.

The chain links TRBV7-3 to TRBJ2-1; D gene uncertain. The CDR3 extends over 13 amino acids. With 5 bases removed from V and 4 bases from J, the gap between germline ends came to 9 bases. In germline, CDR1 is SGHTA, CDR2 FQGTGA. The CDR3 DNA is TGTGCCAGCAGCCCCACAGCTTACAATGAGCAGTTCTTC. Translating it yields CASSPTAYNEQFF.

The J gene is TRBJ1-1, the V gene TRBV28; 9 nucleotides line up with TRBD1. The length of the CDR3 is 15 residues. V trimming: 6 bases; J trimming: 4 bases; junction bases outside the gene matches: 9. The germline CDR1 and CDR2 sequences are MDHEN and SYDVKM. The CDR3 DNA reads as TGTGCCAGCAGCCGCTCGGGACAGGGAAGCACTGAAGCTTTCTTT. This sequence encodes CASSRSGQGSTEAFF.

The chain employs TRBV5-4 and TRBJ2-1; 8 bases align to TRBD2. Germline CDR1 reads SGHNT; CDR2 reads YYREEE (reference sequence). Trimming cost V 4 bases and J 0 bases; bases outside gene matches: 3. The CDR3 covers 15 residues. CDR3 residues: CASSVAGGSYNEQFF. As DNA, the CDR3 is TGTGCCAGCAGCGTGGCGGGGGGCTCCTACAATGAGCAGTTCTTC. The entire variable domain, with the rest obtained from reference TRBV5-4 and TRBJ2-1, is as follows: ETGVTQSPTHLIKTRGQQVTLRCSSQSGHNTVSWYQQALGQGPQFIFQYYREEENGRGNFPPRFSGLQFPNYSSELNVNALELDDSALYLCASSVAGGSYNEQFFGPGTRLTVL.

A single count supports this clone. The rearrangement uses TRBV7-2 and TRBJ1-1; D is ambiguous. The V gene's germline CDR1 is SGHTA and CDR2 FQGNSA. The CDR3 is 14 residues long. V was shortened by 5 bases and J by 5 bases, with 15 bases between the two germline ends. CDR3: CASSQNAGWTEAFF. The CDR3 DNA follows: TGTGCCAGCAGCCAGAATGCGGGATGGACTGAAGCTTTCTTT.

The chain carries TRBV19 and TRBJ2-3, with 8 bases identical to TRBD1. The CDR3 runs 11 residues. The junction had 5 bases not matched to a gene; V was cut back by 4 bases and J by 14 bases. Germline CDR1 LNHDA, CDR2 SQIVND (reference sequence). In nucleotides, the CDR3 is TGTGCCAGTAGTACCGGGACAGGCTCGTATTTT. It specifies CASSTGTGSYF.

V and J are TRBV4-1 and TRBJ1-5; D might be TRBD1 (6 bases). Per the germline V gene, CDR1 is MGHRA and CDR2 is YSYEKL. The V end was cut by 3 bases, the J end by 7 bases, with 25 bases between. The CDR3 contains 18 residues. The CDR3 DNA reads TGCGCCAGCAGCCATCCCTCGCTACAGGGCCCTCGGAGGCAGCCCCAGCATTTT. Residues: CASSHPSLQGPRRQPQHF.

The rearrangement uses TRBV19 and TRBJ1-1, with D uncertain. Germline CDR1 reads LNHDA; CDR2 reads SQIVND (reference sequence). The CDR3 is made up of 12 amino acids. The V end lost 9 bases, the J end lost 2 bases, and 10 bases lay between the germline ends. CDR3 sequence (DNA): TGTGCCAGCCTTAGACAAAACACTGAAGCTTTCTTT. This translates into CASLRQNTEAFF.

The chain has TRBV7-3 and TRBJ2-6; maybe TRBD2 (7 bases). CDR3 length: 19 amino acids. V was pared by 3 bases and J by 0 bases, with 18 bases between. From germline, CDR1 is SGHTA and CDR2 FQGTGA. CDR3 in amino acids: CASSFHRGGESSGANVLTF. In DNA, the CDR3 is TGTGCCAGCAGCTTCCATAGGGGGGGCGAAAGCTCTGGGGCCAACGTCCTGACTTTC.

This clone was seen once. The chain combines TRBV9 with TRBJ2-3; D may be TRBD2 (6 bases). Germline CDR1 SGDLS, CDR2 YYNGEE. This CDR3 spans 17 amino acids. Between the trimmed V and J ends, which lost 3 bases and 0 bases, there was a span of 17 bases. The CDR3 DNA reads TGTGCCAGCAGCGCCACTCCGGCGGGGCCCAGCACAGATACGCAGTATTTT. Protein sequence: CASSATPAGPSTDTQYF.

The J gene is TRBJ1-5, the V gene TRBV7-9, with D hard to call. V lost 5 bases, J lost 0 bases, and 5 bases lay in between. Germline V gene lookup returns CDR1 SEHNR and CDR2 FQNEAQ (reference sequence). This CDR3 is built from 13 residues. The DNA of the CDR3 is TGTGCCAGCAGCCTATCTAGCAATCAGCCCCAGCATTTT. This encodes CASSLSSNQPQHF.

The chain uses TRBV18 and TRBJ2-5; 7 bases match TRBD1. The V gene end was trimmed by 10 bases and the J gene end by 2 bases; junction bases not matched to a gene: 7. This CDR3 contains 13 residues. The V gene's germline CDR1 is KGHSH and CDR2 LQKENI. The CDR3, as DNA: TGTGCCACCGTCGGGACAGAACAAGAGACCCAGTACTTC. Amino acids: CATVGTEQETQYF.

The chain couples TRBV12-2 to TRBJ2-3; the table's D call TRBD1 went unverified against the DNA. TRBV12-2 is a pseudogene segment. This CDR3 is 14 amino acids long. DNA for the CDR3: TGTGCAAGTCGTAAGGGGGCGGAGGCAGATACGCAGTATTTT. It is translated as CASRKGAEADTQYF.

This sequence joins TRBV28 and TRBJ1-1; no clear D. In germline, CDR1 is MDHEN, CDR2 SYDVKM. This CDR3 region has 14 residues. With 5 bases removed from V and 4 bases from J, the gap between germline ends came to 14 bases. The CDR3 DNA sequence: TGTGCCAGCAGTATCTACGACCGGGGCACTGAAGCTTTCTTT. It encodes CASSIYDRGTEAFF.

This chain connects TRBV9 to TRBJ2-5; the D gene is possibly TRBD1 (5 bases). The germline V and J ends were trimmed by 3 bases and 5 bases, with 20 bases remaining between them. From germline, CDR1 is SGDLS and CDR2 YYNGEE. The CDR3 totals 16 residues. The DNA of the CDR3 is TGTGCCAGCAGCGCCCACTTCGAAAGGGGTCGGGAGACCCAGTACTTC. This gives the protein CASSAHFERGRETQYF.

The table lists this clone with a few counts. The CDR3 DNA is TGTGCCAGTAGTATAGATCCCGCTAGCCACAATGAGCAGTTCTTC. Translated, it gives CASSIDPASHNEQFF. J is TRBJ2-1 and V is TRBV19, with D possibly matching TRBD2 (5 bases). Germline V gene lookup returns CDR1 LNHDA and CDR2 SQIVND (reference sequence). The CDR3 totals 15 residues. V lost 0 bases and J 5 bases, leaving 11 bases between the germline ends. Supplemented by reference TRBV19 and TRBJ2-1, the full variable domain reads DGGITQSPKYLFRKEGQNVTLSCEQNLNHDAMYWYRQDPGQGLRLIYYSQIVNDFQKGDIAEGYSVSREKKESFPLTVTSAQKNPTAFYLCASSIDPASHNEQFFGPGTRLTVL.

V and J are TRBV12-3 or TRBV12-4 and TRBJ2-3, with D possibly being TRBD2 (7 bases). Trimming removed 3 bases from V and 11 bases from J, with 9 bases in between. The CDR3 sequence is 11 residues long. The CDR3 DNA sequence: TGTGCCAGCAGTTTGGGGGGGCTGCAGTATTTT. Its translation: CASSLGGLQYF.

The chain has TRBV18 and TRBJ1-3; D ambiguous. This CDR3 spans 16 amino acids. V lost 0 bases and J lost 0, with 9 bases in between. CDR1 and CDR2 from the germline V gene are KGHSH and LQKENI. The CDR3 sequence is CASSPPSRHSGNTIYF. CDR3 DNA: TGTGCCAGCTCACCACCCTCCAGACACTCTGGAAACACCATATATTTT.

The chain employs TRBV5-6 and TRBJ1-6; 9 bases align to TRBD1. Germline loops: CDR1 SGHDT, CDR2 YYEEEE. Germline trimming cut 4 bases from V and 13 bases from J; bases unmatched to any gene: 9. CDR3 length equals 14 residues. DNA for the CDR3: TGTGCCAGCAGCCAGGGACAGGGTAATGATCCCCTCCACTTT. Amino acids: CASSQGQGNDPLHF.

The genes are TRBV5-6 and TRBJ2-1; TRBD1 is a possible D gene (6 bases). The V end lost 4 bases, the J end lost 4 bases, and 9 bases lay between the germline ends. This CDR3 has 13 residues. Germline loops: CDR1 SGHDT, CDR2 YYEEEE. The CDR3 region is CASSRGQYNEQFF. CDR3 in DNA: TGTGCCAGCAGCCGTGGACAGTACAATGAGCAGTTCTTC.

This clone appeared a few times. DNA of the CDR3: TGCAGTGCTAGTATACTAGCGGGAGGGCCTACCTACGAGCAGTACTTC. Translating it yields CSASILAGGPTYEQYF. This chain uses TRBV20-1 with TRBJ2-7, with TRBD2 matching over 13 bases. The CDR3 is 16 residues long. CDR1 and CDR2 (germline): DFQATT, SNEGSKA (reference sequence). Unmatched junction bases numbered 7, after V lost 3 bases and J lost 2 bases.